These T cell receptor beta chains were read from a single sample in a study of blood T cell repertoires in COVID-19. This table comes from immunoSEQ multiplex PCR, and its TCRdb copy is limited to in-frame clones, with some not included. The sample records around 53,000 clones, approximately 91% being singletons. Sequencing was carried out using peripheral blood. The receptors were gathered from a human donor in a cohort sampled during active COVID-19. CDR3s include the opening cysteine and the closing phenylalanine or tryptophan. Each record gives: CDR3 length, D gene, clone size, V gene, J gene, CDR3 protein, CDR3 DNA. The D gene is left open where the match is weak. Clone size, where shown, is once, few, many, or a class for clones that have expanded.

length: 14
D: .
size: once
V: TRBV14
J: TRBJ1-5
CDR3: CASSQSGGMAAQHF
DNA: TGTGCCAGCAGCCAAAGTGGAGGGATGGCAGCCCAGCATTTT

length: 14
D: .
size: .
V: TRBV19
J: TRBJ1-1
CDR3: CASSAGGAPTEAFF
DNA: TGTGCCAGTAGTGCGGGGGGGGCGCCCACTGAAGCTTTCTTT

length: 16
D: TRBD2
size: .
V: TRBV6-4
J: TRBJ2-5
CDR3: CANAHRQDRGGETQYF
DNA: TGTGCCAACGCCCACCGTCAAGATCGGGGGGGGGAGACCCAGTACTTC

length: 17
D: TRBD2
size: .
V: TRBV28
J: TRBJ2-3
CDR3: CASSHGLAGVFTDTQYF
DNA: TGTGCCAGCAGTCACGGACTAGCGGGAGTCTTCACAGATACGCAGTATTTT

length: 14
D: .
size: .
V: TRBV10-1
J: TRBJ2-5
CDR3: CASSIGRGQETQYF
DNA: TGCGCCAGCTCTATAGGCAGGGGACAAGAGACCCAGTACTTC

length: 15
D: .
size: .
V: TRBV19
J: TRBJ1-2
CDR3: CASTTPQQGNYGYTF
DNA: TGTGCCAGTACCACTCCCCAGCAGGGAAACTATGGCTACACCTTC

length: 13
D: .
size: .
V: TRBV7-2
J: TRBJ2-5
CDR3: CASSLGGEETQYF
DNA: TGTGCCAGCAGCCTAGGGGGGGAAGAGACCCAGTACTTC

length: 15
D: TRBD2
size: .
V: TRBV6-5
J: TRBJ2-1
CDR3: CASSRLADTHNEQFF
DNA: TGTGCCAGCAGTCGACTAGCGGATACACACAATGAGCAGTTCTTC

length: 15
D: TRBD2
size: .
V: TRBV14
J: TRBJ2-3
CDR3: CASSHATSGGDTQYF
DNA: TGTGCCAGCAGCCACGCGACTAGCGGGGGAGATACGCAGTATTTT

length: 14
D: .
size: .
V: TRBV28
J: TRBJ2-7
CDR3: CASRTGASNYEQYF
DNA: TGTGCCAGCAGGACCGGAGCCTCGAACTACGAGCAGTACTTC

length: 15
D: .
size: .
V: TRBV10-1
J: TRBJ1-3
CDR3: CASRHSGFSGNTIYF
DNA: TGCGCCAGCCGCCATTCAGGGTTCTCTGGAAACACCATATATTTT

length: 13
D: .
size: .
V: TRBV15
J: TRBJ2-4
CDR3: CATSRDKRESRYF
DNA: TGTGCCACCAGCAGAGATAAAAGAGAGTCGAGGTACTTC

length: 14
D: TRBD1
size: few
V: TRBV7-9
J: TRBJ1-4
CDR3: CASSLAQGNEKLFF
DNA: TGTGCCAGCAGCTTAGCACAGGGGAATGAAAAACTGTTTTTT

length: 13
D: .
size: .
V: TRBV30
J: TRBJ1-1
CDR3: CAWSVRRDTEAFF
DNA: TGTGCCTGGAGTGTGCGACGGGACACTGAAGCTTTCTTT

length: 13
D: TRBD2
size: .
V: TRBV30
J: TRBJ2-1
CDR3: CASLRGRVSEQFF
DNA: TGTGCCTCCCTCCGGGGGAGGGTGAGTGAGCAGTTCTTC

length: 14
D: .
size: .
V: TRBV4-1
J: TRBJ2-7
CDR3: CASSQVGGSYEQYF
DNA: TGCGCCAGCAGCCAAGTGGGGGGTTCCTACGAGCAGTACTTC

length: 13
D: TRBD1
size: .
V: TRBV6-5
J: TRBJ1-1
CDR3: CASRETGGLKAFF
DNA: TGTGCCAGCAGGGAGACAGGGGGCTTGAAGGCTTTCTTT

length: 14
D: .
size: .
V: TRBV5-1
J: TRBJ2-5
CDR3: CASSEAGIQETQYF
DNA: TGCGCCAGCAGCGAAGCAGGAATCCAAGAGACCCAGTACTTC

length: 13
D: .
size: .
V: TRBV7-9
J: TRBJ1-2
CDR3: CASSLLDSFGYTF
DNA: TGTGCCAGCAGCTTACTTGACAGTTTTGGCTACACCTTC

length: 15
D: TRBD1
size: .
V: TRBV6-2/TRBV6-3
J: TRBJ2-2
CDR3: CASSLTDRGNGELFF
DNA: TGTGCCAGCAGCCTCACGGACAGGGGAAACGGGGAGCTGTTTTTT

length: 16
D: .
size: .
V: TRBV7-3
J: TRBJ1-2
CDR3: CASSPAAGTTRNGYTF
DNA: TGTGCCAGCAGTCCTGCAGCGGGGACAACGAGGAATGGCTACACCTTC

length: 14
D: TRBD1
size: .
V: TRBV24-1
J: TRBJ1-5
CDR3: CATSDSRGNQPQHF
DNA: TGTGCCACCAGTGACTCCAGGGGGAATCAGCCCCAGCATTTT

length: 16
D: .
size: .
V: TRBV4-3
J: TRBJ1-1
CDR3: CASSQDSRGPNTEAFF
DNA: TGCGCCAGCAGCCAAGACTCCAGGGGACCTAACACTGAAGCTTTCTTT

length: 13
D: .
size: .
V: TRBV6-6
J: TRBJ2-7
CDR3: CASSRENLYEQYF
DNA: TGTGCCAGCAGCCGGGAGAACTTGTACGAGCAGTACTTC

length: 16
D: TRBD2
size: few
V: TRBV6-5
J: TRBJ2-1
CDR3: CASSYRDSGGYNEQFF
DNA: TGTGCCAGCAGTTACCGCGATAGCGGGGGATACAATGAGCAGTTCTTC

length: 15
D: TRBD2
size: .
V: TRBV5-1
J: TRBJ2-5
CDR3: CASSLDPAGGQTQYF
DNA: TGCGCCAGCAGCTTGGATCCAGCGGGGGGACAGACCCAGTACTTC

length: 14
D: .
size: .
V: TRBV30
J: TRBJ2-7
CDR3: CAWSPKDRTYEQYF
DNA: TGTGCCTGGAGTCCAAAAGACAGAACCTACGAGCAGTACTTC